This entry is about one T cell receptor (beta chain). The data originate from a study of beta chain features in type 1 diabetes. Investigators reverse transcribed all isolated RNA, so they sequenced expressed TCRB transcripts. Sequencing was performed with immunoSEQ multiplex PCR; in TCRdb, only in-frame clones are kept and a portion is missing. Found here are around 160,000 clones, under 60% of them singletons; the top ten hold 0.4% to 0.5%. This CDR3 has 16 residues. Germline values: CDR1 ENHRY, CDR2 SYGVKD. The V gene end was trimmed by 4 bases and the J gene end by 2 bases; junction bases not matched to a gene: 8.

The specimen was Tregs from blood. The genes are TRBV10-3 and TRBJ1-3, with 7 bases lining up with TRBD1. This TCR was recovered from a man between 18 and 29 years old in good health. The CDR3 DNA sequence: TGTGCCATCAGTGCGTCTGGACAGGAGGCTGGAAACACCATATATTTT. It specifies CAISASGQEAGNTIYF.